The TCR beta chain described here comes from a study of glioma-infiltrating T cells. General study results and limits: Above-expected tissue-blood divergence occurred in all gliomas, most in low-grade ones. A blood CDR3 motif signature was depleted in highly divergent patients.

Using RNA template, CDR3s of TCR alpha and beta were amplified with iRepertoire arm-PCR. Input was 100-400 ng of tissue mRNA or PBMC total RNA. MiXCR was run by TCRdb on the multiplex PCR reads, yielding one entry per CDR3 protein. This sample carries approximately 400,000 distinct CDR3 sequences, 41% of them seen once, and the ten largest clones take around 12%. This clonotype came up many times. Its antigen is not known. The receptor comes from a human donor with low-grade glioma or glioblastoma, undergoing nonglioma brain surgery, or in good health (not recorded which). Source material: glioma tissue, nonneoplastic brain tissue, or PBMCs (not recorded which).

The CDR3 spells CASSFLGQPRGGYTF. DNA of the CDR3: TGTGCCAGCAGTTTTTTAGGTCAGCCCAGGGGTGGCTACACCTTC. J is TRBJ1-2 and V is TRBV27, with TRBD1 as a possible D gene (6 bases). In germline, CDR1 is MNHEY, CDR2 SMNVEV (reference sequence). V lost 3 bases and J lost 7, with 18 bases in between. CDR3 length: 15 residues.